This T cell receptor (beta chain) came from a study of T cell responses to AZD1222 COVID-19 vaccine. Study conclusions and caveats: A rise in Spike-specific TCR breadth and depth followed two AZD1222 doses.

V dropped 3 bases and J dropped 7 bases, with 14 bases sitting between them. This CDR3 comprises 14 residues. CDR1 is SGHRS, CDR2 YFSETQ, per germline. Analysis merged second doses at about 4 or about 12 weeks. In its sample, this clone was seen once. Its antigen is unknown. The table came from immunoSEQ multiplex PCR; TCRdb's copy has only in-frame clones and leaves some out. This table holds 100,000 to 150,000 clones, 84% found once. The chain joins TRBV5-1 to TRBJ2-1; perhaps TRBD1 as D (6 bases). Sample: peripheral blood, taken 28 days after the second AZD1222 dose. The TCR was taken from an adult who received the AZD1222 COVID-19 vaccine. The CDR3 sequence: CASSWGTPGNEQFF. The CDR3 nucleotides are TGCGCCAGCAGCTGGGGGACACCAGGGAATGAGCAGTTCTTC.